The rows below give T cell receptor beta chains drawn from one sample of a study of immune evolution from preneoplasia to lung adenocarcinoma. Repertoires were generated with immunoSEQ multiplex PCR, while TCRdb's copy carries only in-frame clones and drops some. The table includes under 5,500 clones, 65% to 90% detected once. The sample consisted of FFPE invasive lung adenocarcinoma tissue. All receptors come from a person in their fifties or sixties with lung adenocarcinoma. Each CDR3 is given with its conserved first and last residue. D genes are given only for firm matches.

CDR3 length: 16; V gene: TRBV6-4; J gene: TRBJ1-2; D gene: .; CDR3 protein: CASSDSYRVDFYGYTF
CDR3 length: 15; V gene: TRBV7-3; J gene: TRBJ2-1; D gene: .; CDR3 protein: CASSPAPSSYNEQFF
CDR3 length: 17; V gene: TRBV27; J gene: TRBJ1-2; D gene: TRBD1; CDR3 protein: CASSFYPPQDRADGYTF
CDR3 length: 11; V gene: TRBV29-1; J gene: TRBJ1-1; D gene: .; CDR3 protein: CSFRLNTEAFF
CDR3 length: 15; V gene: TRBV11-3; J gene: TRBJ2-1; D gene: TRBD1; CDR3 protein: CASSLSIGTVDEQFF
CDR3 length: 17; V gene: TRBV7-6; J gene: TRBJ2-4; D gene: TRBD2; CDR3 protein: CASSSSSGKLAKNIQYF
CDR3 length: 17; V gene: TRBV7-9; J gene: TRBJ2-1; D gene: TRBD2; CDR3 protein: CASSPKRLAGGLNEQFF
CDR3 length: 12; V gene: TRBV30; J gene: TRBJ2-3; D gene: .; CDR3 protein: CAWRSITDTQYF
CDR3 length: 20; V gene: TRBV6-1; J gene: TRBJ1-5; D gene: .; CDR3 protein: CASSERIGWGGRGSNQPQHF
CDR3 length: 15; V gene: TRBV5-1; J gene: TRBJ2-1; D gene: TRBD2; CDR3 protein: CASSRNSGAYNEQFF